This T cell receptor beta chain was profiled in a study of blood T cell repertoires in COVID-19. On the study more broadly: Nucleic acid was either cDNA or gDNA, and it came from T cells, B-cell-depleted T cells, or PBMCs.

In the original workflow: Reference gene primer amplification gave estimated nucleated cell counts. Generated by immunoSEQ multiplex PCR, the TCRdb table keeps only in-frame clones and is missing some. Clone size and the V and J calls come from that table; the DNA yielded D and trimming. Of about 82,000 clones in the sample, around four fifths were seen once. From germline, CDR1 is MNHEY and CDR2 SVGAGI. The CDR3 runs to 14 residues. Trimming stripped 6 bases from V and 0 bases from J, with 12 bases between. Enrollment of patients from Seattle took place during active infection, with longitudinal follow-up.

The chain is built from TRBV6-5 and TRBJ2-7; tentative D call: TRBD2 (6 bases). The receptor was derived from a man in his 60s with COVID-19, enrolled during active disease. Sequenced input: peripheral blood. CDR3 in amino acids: CASRGGEASYEQYF. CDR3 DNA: TGTGCCAGCAGGGGGGGTGAGGCCTCCTACGAGCAGTACTTC.